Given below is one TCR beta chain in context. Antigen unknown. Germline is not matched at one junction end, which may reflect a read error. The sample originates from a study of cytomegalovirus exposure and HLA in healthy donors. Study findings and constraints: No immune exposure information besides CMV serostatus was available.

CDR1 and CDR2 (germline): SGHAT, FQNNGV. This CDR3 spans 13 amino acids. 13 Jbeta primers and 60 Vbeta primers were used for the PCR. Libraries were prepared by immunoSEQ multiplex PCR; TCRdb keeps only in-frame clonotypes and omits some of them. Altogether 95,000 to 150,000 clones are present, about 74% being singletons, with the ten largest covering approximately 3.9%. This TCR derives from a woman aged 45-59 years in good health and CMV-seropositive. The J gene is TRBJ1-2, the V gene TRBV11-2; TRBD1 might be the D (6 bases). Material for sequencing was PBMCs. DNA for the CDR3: TGTGCCAGCAGCCCTGGACAGAACTATGGCCACACCTTC. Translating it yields CASSPGQNYGHTF.